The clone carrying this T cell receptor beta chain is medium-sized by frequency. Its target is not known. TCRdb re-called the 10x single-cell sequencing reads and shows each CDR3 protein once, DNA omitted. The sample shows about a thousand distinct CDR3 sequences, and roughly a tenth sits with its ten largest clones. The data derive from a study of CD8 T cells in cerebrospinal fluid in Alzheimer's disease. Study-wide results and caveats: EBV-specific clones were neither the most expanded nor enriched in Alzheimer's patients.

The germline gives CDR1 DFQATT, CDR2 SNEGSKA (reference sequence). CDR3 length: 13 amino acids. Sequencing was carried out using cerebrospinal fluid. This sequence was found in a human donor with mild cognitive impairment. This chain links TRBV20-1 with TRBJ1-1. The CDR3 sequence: CSASRTVNTEAFF.